This TCR beta chain was recorded in a study of blood T cell repertoires in COVID-19. In the authors' workflow: Amplification of reference gene primers was used by the study to estimate nucleated cell counts. Sequencing used immunoSEQ multiplex PCR; TCRdb keeps in-frame clones, though not all of them. V and J calls and clone size follow that table, whereas D and trimming were derived from the DNA. Among fewer than 450,000 clones, approximately 89% were seen once, and the ten largest hold about 12%. Per germline, CDR1 SGHVS and CDR2 FNYEAQ. V was clipped by 2 bases and J by 0 bases; unmatched bases: 9. The CDR3 covers 18 residues.

The rearrangement joins TRBV7-6 to TRBJ2-7; 11 bases match TRBD2. The clonotype was recovered from a woman aged 45-60 years with COVID-19, enrolled during active disease. The sequenced material came from peripheral blood. CDR3 in DNA: TGTGCCAGCAGCTTAAAGACTAGCGGGGCCTCAAGCTCCTACGAGCAGTACTTC. This gives the protein CASSLKTSGASSSYEQYF.